The TCR beta chain under discussion was sequenced for a study of regulatory and conventional T cells in RAG deficiency. The CDR3 is 13 residues long. Trimming removed 6 bases from V and 7 bases from J, with 12 bases in between. CDR1 is LNHDA and CDR2 is SQIVND in the germline V gene (reference sequence). As for this clone: The target antigen is unknown.

Profiling relied on immunoSEQ multiplex PCR, and the TCRdb table lists in-frame clones only, not all of them. The table includes tens of thousands of clones, about 87% detected once. Broader study findings: Omenn syndrome and CID/AS patients had roughly 100-fold fewer unique Treg TCR beta sequences, versus around 9.8-fold elsewhere. Shannon entropy fell and Simpson indices rose in RAG-deficient patients. Sorted Omenn CD25-high CD127-low cells may not be bona fide Tregs.

Separately, the same data were catalogued under a study of regulatory T cells. From that report: Primers: 52 TRBV forward and 13 TRBJ reverse. Skewed V and J usage and few unique V-J pairs marked patient repertoires, most in Tregs.

The chain links TRBV19 to TRBJ1-4; D gene uncertain. This sequence originates from a human donor in good health. Sequencing was performed on CD8+ T cells sorted from blood. In DNA form, the CDR3 reads TGTGCCAGTAGATCCGAGGATCGTGAAAAACTGTTTTTT. Amino acids: CASRSEDREKLFF.